One sample yielded the 14 T cell receptor beta chains listed below, sequenced in a study of blood T cell repertoires in COVID-19. Libraries were prepared by immunoSEQ multiplex PCR; TCRdb keeps only in-frame clonotypes and omits some of them. The sample records about 120,000 clones, approximately 90% being singletons. Sequencing was done on a sample of peripheral blood. These receptors came from a man aged 60 to 69 with COVID-19, enrolled during active disease.

This chain joins TRBV6-6 and TRBJ2-5; TRBD2 agrees at 10 bases. The CDR3 length is 15 residues. The V gene's germline CDR1 is MNHNY and CDR2 SVGAGI (reference sequence). The ends lost 3 bases at V and 4 bases at J; junction bases unmatched: 5. The CDR3 protein is CASSYSGGSGETQYF. CDR3 sequence (DNA): TGTGCCAGCAGTTATAGCGGGGGGTCGGGAGAGACCCAGTACTTC.

This clone is a singleton in its sample. The chain uses TRBV28 and TRBJ2-2, with a tentative D call TRBD1 (8 bases). This CDR3 contains 14 residues. Germline V gene sequence: CDR1 MDHEN, CDR2 SYDVKM. Trimming shortened V by 9 bases and J by 3 bases, and 14 bases separated the two germline ends. The CDR3: CARRTGGDTGELFF. CDR3 bases: TGTGCCAGGAGAACAGGGGGGGACACCGGGGAGCTGTTTTTT.

This chain links TRBV29-1 with TRBJ2-7, with a weak D call TRBD1 (6 bases). The CDR3 is made up of 12 amino acids. Germline CDR1 and CDR2: SQVTM and ANQGSEA. The V and J ends lost 6 bases and 2 bases respectively, with 11 bases between them. CDR3 nucleotides: TGCAGCGTGAAGACAGGCCCCTACGAGCAGTACTTC. Translating gives CSVKTGPYEQYF.

The chain couples TRBV7-9 to TRBJ1-1; no definite D call. Trimming took 1 base from V and 11 from J, leaving 14 bases between them. The length of the CDR3 is 13 residues. In germline, CDR1 is SEHNR, CDR2 FQNEAQ (reference sequence). As DNA, the CDR3 is TGTGCCAGCAGCTTAGTTTTAGGAGGGATGGCTTTCTTT. Residues: CASSLVLGGMAFF.

The V and J genes are TRBV5-8 and TRBJ1-5; 7 bases align to TRBD1. Unmatched junction bases numbered 3, after V lost 0 bases and J lost 0 bases. Germline V gene data show CDR1 as SGHTS and CDR2 as YDEGEE. The CDR3 is 16 amino acids. CDR3 residues: CASSLEGAGSNQPQHF. The CDR3 coding sequence is TGTGCCAGCAGCTTGGAGGGGGCGGGTAGCAATCAGCCCCAGCATTTT. Variable domain in full (rest from reference TRBV5-8 and TRBJ1-5): EAGVTQSPTHLIKTRGQQATLRCSPISGHTSVYWYQQALGLGLQFLLWYDEGEERNRGNFPPRFSGRQFPNYSSELNVNALELEDSALYLCASSLEGAGSNQPQHFGDGTRLSIL.

The chain uses TRBV30 and TRBJ1-2; 8 nucleotides line up with TRBD1. The germline V gene encodes CDR1 GTSNPN and CDR2 SVGIG (reference sequence). Unmatched junction bases numbered 8, after V lost 3 bases and J lost 8 bases. The CDR3 sequence is 13 residues long. CDR3 in amino acids: CAWRPGQVGGYTF. CDR3 in DNA: TGTGCCTGGAGGCCGGGACAGGTCGGAGGCTACACCTTC.

This sequence joins TRBV29-1 and TRBJ1-2; D is possibly TRBD1 (6 bases). Germline values: CDR1 SQVTM, CDR2 ANQGSEA. This CDR3 comprises 15 residues. V was trimmed by 3 bases and J by 7 bases, leaving 21 bases between them. This CDR3 reads CSVEGALGGRGGYTF. In DNA, the CDR3 is TGCAGCGTTGAGGGGGCACTCGGAGGGAGGGGTGGCTACACCTTC. Together with reference TRBV29-1 and TRBJ1-2, the CDR3 gives the full variable domain: SAVISQKPSRDICQRGTSLTIQCQVDSQVTMMFWYRQQPGQSLTLIATANQGSEATYESGFVIDKFPISRPNLTFSTLTVSNMSPEDSSIYLCSVEGALGGRGGYTFGSGTRLTVV.

The gene calls are TRBV7-3 and TRBJ2-5; perhaps TRBD2 as D (6 bases). Trimming pared 5 bases from V and 7 bases from J, leaving 17 bases between. The CDR3 is 14 amino acids. Germline assignment: CDR1 SGHTA and CDR2 FQGTGA. CDR3 in amino acids: CASSQGSSEGTQYF. The CDR3 DNA reads as TGTGCCAGCAGCCAAGGTTCTAGCGAGGGGACCCAGTACTTC.

The J gene is TRBJ1-2, the V gene TRBV11-2; D unclear. CDR3 length: 13 residues. The germline V gene has CDR1 SGHAT and CDR2 FQNNGV. V was trimmed by 4 bases and J by 5 bases, leaving 11 bases between them. CDR3 in DNA: TGTGCCAGCAGCTCCGCGGGCGGGTATGGCTACACCTTC. As protein: CASSSAGGYGYTF.

A note on this clone: Germline and junction disagree at one end, which may indicate a read error. Within the sample, other DNA sequences also encode this same CDR3. The V gene is TRBV25-1, the J gene TRBJ2-5; D might be TRBD2 (6 bases). This CDR3 contains 16 residues. Germline V CDR1 and CDR2: MGHDK, SYGVNS. The DNA of the CDR3 is TGTGCCAGCAGTGTCGGAGGGCAGGGATTAGGAGAGACCCAATACTTC. This codes for CASSVGGQGLGETQYF. Combining the CDR3 with reference TRBV25-1 and TRBJ2-5 gives the whole variable domain EADIYQTPRYLVIGTGKKITLECSQTMGHDKMYWYQQDPGMELHLIHYSYGVNSTEKGDLSSESTVSRIRTEHFPLTLESARPSHTSQYLCASSVGGQGLGETQYFGPGTRLLVL.

By frequency in the sample, this clone is medium-sized (0.01 to 0.1%). This chain joins TRBV7-9 and TRBJ1-2, with D possibly TRBD1 on 5 matching bases. The CDR3 has 15 amino acids. Trimming took 7 bases from V and 0 from J, leaving 15 bases between them. From germline, CDR1 is SEHNR and CDR2 FQNEAQ (reference sequence). The CDR3 nucleotides are TGTGCCAGCAATCTTGCCCAGGGATCTAACTATGGCTACACCTTC. Residues: CASNLAQGSNYGYTF.

This clone was observed a single time. The genes are TRBV2 and TRBJ1-4, with D unclear. With 1 base removed from V and 6 bases from J, the gap between germline ends came to 9 bases. Germline assignment: CDR1 SNHLY and CDR2 FYNNEI. This CDR3 is 14 amino acids long. CDR3 in amino acids: CASSEGGLYEKLFF. The CDR3 DNA follows: TGTGCCAGCAGTGAAGGTGGCTTGTATGAAAAACTGTTTTTT.

In its sample, this clone was seen a few times. This chain joins TRBV20-1 and TRBJ1-2; D possibly corresponds to TRBD1 (6 bases). From germline, CDR1 is DFQATT and CDR2 SNEGSKA (reference sequence). This CDR3 is 11 amino acids long. Trimming cost V 1 base and J 8 bases, with 8 bases left between them. In DNA form, the CDR3 reads TGCAGTGCTAGAGCTGGGGGCGGCTACACCTTC. Its translation is CSARAGGGYTF.

This chain uses TRBV7-9 with TRBJ2-2; TRBD2 might be the D (6 bases). The germline gives CDR1 SEHNR, CDR2 FQNEAQ (reference sequence). This CDR3 has 15 residues. V was trimmed by 2 bases and J by 6 bases, leaving 13 bases between them. The chain's CDR3 is CASSLLVSGAGELFF. The CDR3 DNA sequence: TGTGCCAGCAGCTTATTAGTATCGGGGGCCGGGGAGCTGTTTTTT. Full variable domain (outside the CDR3, taken from reference TRBV7-9 and TRBJ2-2): DTGVSQNPRHKITKRGQNVTFRCDPISEHNRLYWYRQTLGQGPEFLTYFQNEAQLEKSRLLSDRFSAERPKGSFSTLEIQRTEQGDSAMYLCASSLLVSGAGELFFGEGSRLTVL.